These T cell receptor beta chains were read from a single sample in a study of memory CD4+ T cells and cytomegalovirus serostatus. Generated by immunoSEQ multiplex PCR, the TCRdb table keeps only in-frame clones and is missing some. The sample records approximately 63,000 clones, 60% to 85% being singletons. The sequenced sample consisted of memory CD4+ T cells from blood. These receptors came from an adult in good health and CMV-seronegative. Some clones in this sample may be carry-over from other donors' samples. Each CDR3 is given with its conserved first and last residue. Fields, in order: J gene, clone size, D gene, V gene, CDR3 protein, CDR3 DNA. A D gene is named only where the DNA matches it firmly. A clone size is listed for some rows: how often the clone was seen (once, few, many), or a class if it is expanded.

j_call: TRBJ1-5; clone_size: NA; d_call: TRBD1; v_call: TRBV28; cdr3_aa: CASSLLRTGALHQPQHF; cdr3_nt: TGTGCCAGCAGTTTATTGAGGACAGGGGCCCTGCATCAGCCCCAGCATTTT
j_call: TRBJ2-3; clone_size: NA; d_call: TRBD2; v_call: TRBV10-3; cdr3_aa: CAISPSLGLAGSTDTQYF; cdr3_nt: TGTGCCATCAGCCCGTCCCTGGGACTAGCGGGGTCCACAGATACGCAGTATTTT
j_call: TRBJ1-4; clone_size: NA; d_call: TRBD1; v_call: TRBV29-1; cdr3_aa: CSVARTGDEKLFF; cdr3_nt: TGCAGCGTTGCCCGGACAGGGGATGAAAAACTGTTTTTT
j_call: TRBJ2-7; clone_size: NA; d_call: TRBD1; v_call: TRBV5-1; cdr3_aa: CASSLGGTGNRYEQYF; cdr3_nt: TGCGCCAGCAGCTTGGGAGGGACAGGGAATCGGTACGAGCAGTACTTC
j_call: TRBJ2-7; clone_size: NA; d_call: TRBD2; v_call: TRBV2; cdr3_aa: CASGTTPLGAGPNEQYF; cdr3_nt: TGTGCCAGCGGCACGACCCCGTTAGGAGCGGGGCCCAACGAGCAGTACTTC
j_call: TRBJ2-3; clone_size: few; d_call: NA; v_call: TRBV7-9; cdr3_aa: CASSLNSLRSVNTQYF; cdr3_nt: TGTGCCAGCAGCTTAAATTCCCTACGCTCGGTTAATACGCAGTATTTT
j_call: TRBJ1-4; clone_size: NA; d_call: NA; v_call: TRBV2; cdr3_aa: CASSEAPFEKLFF; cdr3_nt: TGTGCCAGCAGTGAAGCGCCTTTTGAAAAACTGTTTTTT
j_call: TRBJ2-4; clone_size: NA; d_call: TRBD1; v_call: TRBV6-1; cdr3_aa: CASSGRRDRYLMGAKNIQYF; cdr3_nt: TGTGCCAGCAGTGGAAGAAGGGACAGATATCTAATGGGAGCCAAAAACATTCAGTACTTC
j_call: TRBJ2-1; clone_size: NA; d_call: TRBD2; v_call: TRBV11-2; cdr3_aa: CASSITISGRYNEQFF; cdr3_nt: TGTGCCAGCAGCATAACTATCAGCGGGAGGTACAATGAGCAGTTCTTC
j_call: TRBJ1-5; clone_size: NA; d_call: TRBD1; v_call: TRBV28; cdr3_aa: CASSPWQGAVNQPQHF; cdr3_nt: TGTGCCAGCAGTCCCTGGCAGGGGGCAGTAAATCAGCCCCAGCATTTT
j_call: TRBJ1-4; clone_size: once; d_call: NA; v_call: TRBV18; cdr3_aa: CASTGAQNNEKLFF; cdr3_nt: TGTGCCAGCACCGGGGCACAGAATAATGAAAAACTGTTTTTT
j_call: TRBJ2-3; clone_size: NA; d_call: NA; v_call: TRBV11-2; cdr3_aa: CASSFFMDGMTDTQYF; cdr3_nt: TGTGCCAGCAGCTTTTTTATGGACGGGATGACAGATACGCAGTATTTT
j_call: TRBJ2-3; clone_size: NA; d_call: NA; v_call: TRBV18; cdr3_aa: CASSLGSITDTQYF; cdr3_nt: TGTGCCAGCTCCCTTGGTTCCATCACAGATACGCAGTATTTT
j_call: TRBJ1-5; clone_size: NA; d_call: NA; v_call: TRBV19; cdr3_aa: CATQGVWRGNQPQHF; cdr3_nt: TGTGCCACCCAAGGGGTCTGGAGGGGCAATCAGCCCCAGCATTTT
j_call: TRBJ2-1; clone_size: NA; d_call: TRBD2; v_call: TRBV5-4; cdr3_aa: CASSGRGSEQFF; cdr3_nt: TGTGCCAGCAGCGGGAGGGGTTCCGAGCAGTTCTTC
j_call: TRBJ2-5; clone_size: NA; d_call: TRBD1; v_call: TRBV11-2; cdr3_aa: CASSSGQGWQETQYF; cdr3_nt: TGTGCCAGCAGCTCCGGACAGGGGTGGCAAGAGACCCAGTACTTC
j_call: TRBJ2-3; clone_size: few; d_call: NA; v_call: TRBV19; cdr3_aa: CASSILGGYTDTQYF; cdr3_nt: TGTGCCAGTAGTATATTGGGAGGATACACAGATACGCAGTATTTT
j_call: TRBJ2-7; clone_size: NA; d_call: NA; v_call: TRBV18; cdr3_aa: CASSLPLGTYEQYF; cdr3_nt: TGTGCCAGCTCACTACCTTTGGGGACCTACGAGCAGTACTTC
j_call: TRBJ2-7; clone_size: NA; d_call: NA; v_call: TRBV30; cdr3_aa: CAWSGRYEQYF; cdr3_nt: TGTGCCTGGAGTGGGAGGTACGAGCAGTACTTC
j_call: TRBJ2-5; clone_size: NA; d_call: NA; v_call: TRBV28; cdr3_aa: CASTLQGKETQYF; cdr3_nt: TGTGCCAGCACCCTACAGGGAAAAGAGACCCAGTACTTC
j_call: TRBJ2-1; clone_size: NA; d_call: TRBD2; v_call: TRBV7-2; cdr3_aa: CASSLEGLALGEQFF; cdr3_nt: TGTGCCAGCAGCTTAGAGGGACTAGCATTGGGTGAGCAGTTCTTC
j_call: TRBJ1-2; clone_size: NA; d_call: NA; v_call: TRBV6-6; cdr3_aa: CASSYGRGNYGYTF; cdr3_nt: TGTGCCAGCAGTTACGGCAGGGGTAACTATGGCTACACCTTC
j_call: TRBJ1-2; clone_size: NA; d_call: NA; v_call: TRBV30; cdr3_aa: CALREPVKSGYTF; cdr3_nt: TGTGCCTTGAGGGAGCCCGTAAAGAGTGGCTACACCTTC
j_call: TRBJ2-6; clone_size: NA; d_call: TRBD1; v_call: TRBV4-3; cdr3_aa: CASSQGPGTGTPVLTF; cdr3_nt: TGCGCCAGCAGCCAAGGACCCGGGACAGGGACCCCGGTCCTGACTTTC
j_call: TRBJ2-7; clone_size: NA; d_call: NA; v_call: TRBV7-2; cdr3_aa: CASSLRGYEQYF; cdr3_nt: TGTGCCAGCAGCTTACGCGGGTACGAGCAGTACTTC
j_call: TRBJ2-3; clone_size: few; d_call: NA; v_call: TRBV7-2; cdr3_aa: CASSLTKTDTQYF; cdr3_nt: TGTGCCAGCAGCTTAACGAAAACAGATACGCAGTATTTT
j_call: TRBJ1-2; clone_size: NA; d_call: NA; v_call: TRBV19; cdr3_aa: CASSIVPGNYGYTF; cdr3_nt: TGTGCCAGTAGTATTGTTCCAGGGAACTATGGCTACACCTTC
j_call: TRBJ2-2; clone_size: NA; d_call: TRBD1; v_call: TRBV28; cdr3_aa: CASKQGSRRTGELFF; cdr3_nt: TGTGCCAGCAAACAGGGGTCGCGAAGGACCGGGGAGCTGTTTTTT
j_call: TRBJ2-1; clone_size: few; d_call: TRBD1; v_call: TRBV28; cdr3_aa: CASFTGSRTGGEEQFF; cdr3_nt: TGTGCCAGCTTTACGGGATCGAGGACAGGGGGCGAAGAGCAGTTCTTC
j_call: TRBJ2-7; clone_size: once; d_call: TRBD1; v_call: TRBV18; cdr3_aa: CASSPRQGTYEQYF; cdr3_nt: TGTGCCAGCTCACCACGACAGGGGACCTACGAGCAGTACTTC
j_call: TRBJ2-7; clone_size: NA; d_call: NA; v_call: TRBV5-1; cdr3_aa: CASSSTGYEQYF; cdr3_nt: TGCGCCAGCAGTTCCACAGGGTACGAGCAGTACTTC
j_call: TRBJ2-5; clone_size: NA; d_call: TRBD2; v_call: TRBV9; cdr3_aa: CASSAKGSSSGGEETQYF; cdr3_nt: TGTGCCAGCAGTGCGAAGGGATCGTCTAGCGGGGGGGAAGAGACCCAGTACTTC
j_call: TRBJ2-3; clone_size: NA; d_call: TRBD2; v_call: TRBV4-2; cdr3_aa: CASSQQTGGSTDTQYF; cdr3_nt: TGTGCCAGCAGCCAACAGACGGGGGGGAGCACAGATACGCAGTATTTT